This is a list of T cell receptor beta chains from one sample in a study of cytomegalovirus exposure and HLA in healthy donors. This table comes from immunoSEQ multiplex PCR, and its TCRdb copy is limited to in-frame clones, with some not included. The table shows around 100,000 clones, with roughly 95% occurring only once. The specimen sequenced was PBMCs. These receptors came from a woman younger than 30 in good health and CMV-seronegative. Each CDR3 is given with its conserved first and last residue. The D gene is left open where the match is weak. Where a row states a size, it is once, few, many or the class of an expanded clone; other rows omit it.

>-|-|TRBV27|TRBJ1-5
TGTGCCAGCAAGGGAGAACCCAATCAGCCCCAGCATTTT
CASKGEPNQPQHF
>-|-|TRBV7-3|TRBJ2-1
TGTGCCAGCAGTTCGGTCGCGGGAAATGAGCAGTTCTTC
CASSSVAGNEQFF
>-|TRBD2|TRBV9|TRBJ2-2
TGTGCCAGCAGCGTAGGGGAGGGGTTTGACACCGGGGAGCTGTTTTTT
CASSVGEGFDTGELFF
>-|TRBD2|TRBV6-6|TRBJ2-7
TGTGCCAGCAGTTATGGGACTAGCGGAGTCTACGAGCAGTACTTC
CASSYGTSGVYEQYF
>-|TRBD1|TRBV6-5|TRBJ1-1
TGTGCCAGCAGTTACTCAGGGGGCGCCGCTGAAGCTTTCTTT
CASSYSGGAAEAFF
>-|TRBD2|TRBV5-1|TRBJ2-1
TGCGCCAGCAGCTTGGTAGCGGGTTCCTACAATGAGCAGTTCTTC
CASSLVAGSYNEQFF
>-|-|TRBV6-1|TRBJ1-1
TGTGCCAGCAGTGGCAGGATGGACACTGAAGCTTTCTTT
CASSGRMDTEAFF
>once|TRBD1|TRBV11-2|TRBJ2-4
TGTGCCAGCAGCTTAGCTCAGGGGGATAGTCAGTACTTC
CASSLAQGDSQYF
>-|-|TRBV30|TRBJ2-5
TGTGCCTGGAGTGTCGAGTCGATTGAGACCCAGTACTTC
CAWSVESIETQYF
>-|-|TRBV7-8|TRBJ2-3
TGTGCCAGCAGCCGGACAGAAGCACAGTATTTT
CASSRTEAQYF
>-|-|TRBV6-5|TRBJ1-1
TGTGCCAGCAGACTCCCCGGCGGAGATGAAGCTTTCTTT
CASRLPGGDEAFF
>-|TRBD1|TRBV7-9|TRBJ1-1
TGTGCCAGCAGTAATAACCGGGACAGGTGGACTGAAGCTTTCTTT
CASSNNRDRWTEAFF
>-|TRBD1|TRBV4-1|TRBJ1-3
TGCGCCAGCAGCCACCTCCTCCGGGACAGGTCTGGAAACACCATATATTTT
CASSHLLRDRSGNTIYF
>-|-|TRBV25-1|TRBJ2-1
TGTGCCAGCAGTGAGAGGCGGACGGGGAATGAGCAGTTCTTC
CASSERRTGNEQFF
>-|TRBD1|TRBV27|TRBJ2-6
TGTGCCAGCAGTTTCGACAGGGAACCCTCTGGGGCCAACGTCCTGACTTTC
CASSFDREPSGANVLTF
>-|TRBD1|TRBV9|TRBJ2-7
TGTGCCAGCAGCGAGGGGATCGGGACAGGGCTAACCTACGAGCAGTACTTC
CASSEGIGTGLTYEQYF
>-|-|TRBV2|TRBJ1-1
TGTGCCACCCCGCGGGGGGTCGGCACTGAAGCTTTCTTT
CATPRGVGTEAFF
>-|-|TRBV30|TRBJ2-7
TGTGCCTGGACATACGAGCAGTACTTC
CAWTYEQYF
>-|-|TRBV7-9|TRBJ2-7
TGTGCCAGCAGCCGGGACACCTTAAGACAGTACTTC
CASSRDTLRQYF
>-|TRBD2|TRBV7-2|TRBJ2-4
TGTGCCAGCATCCCACGGACTAGCGGGCTACTAGCCAAAAACATTCAGTACTTC
CASIPRTSGLLAKNIQYF
>-|-|TRBV6-1|TRBJ1-2
TGTGCCAGCAGGGACACAGGGACCGGGCCTGGCTACACCTTC
CASRDTGTGPGYTF
>-|TRBD1|TRBV4-1|TRBJ1-3
TGCGCCAGCAGCCAAGAAAACAGGGGAACTGGAAACACCATATATTTT
CASSQENRGTGNTIYF
>-|TRBD1|TRBV30|TRBJ1-2
TGTGCCTGGAGCTTGACAGGGACGTCTTATGGCTACACCTTC
CAWSLTGTSYGYTF
>-|TRBD1|TRBV11-1|TRBJ1-1
TGTGCCAGCAGCTCCCTGGACAGGGGAACTGAAGCTTTCTTT
CASSSLDRGTEAFF
>-|-|TRBV16|TRBJ1-5
TGTGCCAGCAGCCAATCGGCGCAGGGAAACTCCAGGCGTCTCACCCAGCATTTT
CASSQSAQGNSRRLTQHF
>-|-|TRBV27|TRBJ2-2
TGTGCCAGCAGTTTCCCCCGGGGAGGGAACACCGGGGAGCTGTTTTTT
CASSFPRGGNTGELFF
>-|TRBD1|TRBV4-2|TRBJ1-1
TGTGCCAGCAGCCCGGGACAGGGAAGATGGAACACTGAAGCTTTCTTT
CASSPGQGRWNTEAFF
>-|-|TRBV5-4|TRBJ2-1
TGTGCCAGCAGCTTAACAGGGCCATACAATGAGCAGTTCTTC
CASSLTGPYNEQFF
>-|TRBD2|TRBV7-8|TRBJ2-4
TGTGCCAGCAGCTTAGCGGGTCTGCTAGCGGGAGATGCCAAAAACATTCAGTACTTC
CASSLAGLLAGDAKNIQYF
>-|TRBD2|TRBV6-1|TRBJ2-3
TGTGCCAGCAGTGAGGGGACTAGCGGGGGGGCAGATACGCAGTATTTT
CASSEGTSGGADTQYF
>-|TRBD2|TRBV15|TRBJ2-1
TGTGCCACCAGCAGAGATTATTCGGGAGGGCCGGTTAATGAGCAGTTCTTC
CATSRDYSGGPVNEQFF
>-|TRBD2|TRBV18|TRBJ2-7
TGTGCCAGCTCACCATCTAGACTAGCGGGATCCTACGAGCAGTACTTC
CASSPSRLAGSYEQYF